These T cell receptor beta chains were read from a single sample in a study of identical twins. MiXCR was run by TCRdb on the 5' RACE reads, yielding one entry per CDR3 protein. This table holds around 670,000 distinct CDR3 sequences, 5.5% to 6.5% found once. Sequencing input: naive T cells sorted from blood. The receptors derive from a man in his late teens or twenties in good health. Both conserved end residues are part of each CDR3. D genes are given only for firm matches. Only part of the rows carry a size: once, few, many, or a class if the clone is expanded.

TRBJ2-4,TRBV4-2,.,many,CASSQDGGLAKNIQYF,TGTGCCAGCAGCCAAGATGGCGGACTAGCCAAAAACATTCAGTACTTC
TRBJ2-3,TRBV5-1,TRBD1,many,CASSTGQVTDTQYF,TGCGCCAGCAGCACGGGACAGGTGACAGATACGCAGTATTTT
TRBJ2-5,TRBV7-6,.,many,CASSSSNVFQETQYF,TGTGCCAGCAGCTCAAGTAACGTGTTCCAAGAGACCCAGTACTTC
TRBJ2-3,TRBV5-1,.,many,CASSFNDGDTQYF,TGCGCCAGCAGCTTTAACGACGGAGATACGCAGTATTTT
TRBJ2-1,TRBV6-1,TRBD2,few,CASSEAWLAGYNEQFF,TGTGCCAGCAGTGAAGCGTGGCTAGCGGGCTACAATGAGCAGTTCTTC
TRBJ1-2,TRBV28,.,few,CASSLARVFIYGYTF,TGTGCCAGCAGTTTGGCGCGCGTGTTCATCTATGGCTACACCTTC
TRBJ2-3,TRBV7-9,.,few,CASSPRVVGASDTQYF,TGTGCCAGCAGCCCCCGTGTGGTGGGGGCTTCAGATACGCAGTATTTT
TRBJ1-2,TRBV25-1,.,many,CASSEPDGYTF,TGTGCCAGCAGTGAACCTGATGGCTACACCTTC
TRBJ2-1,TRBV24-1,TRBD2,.,CATSDTTGTSGTYNEQFF,TGTGCCACCAGTGACACTACCGGGACTAGCGGGACCTACAATGAGCAGTTCTTC
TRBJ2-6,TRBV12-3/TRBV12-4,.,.,CASGWTVSGANVLTF,TGTGCCAGCGGATGGACAGTCTCTGGGGCCAACGTCCTGACTTTC
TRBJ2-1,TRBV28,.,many,CASRLGGGHNEQFF,TGTGCCAGCAGATTGGGGGGGGGGCACAATGAGCAGTTCTTC
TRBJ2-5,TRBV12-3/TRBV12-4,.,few,CASSLAWGGETQYF,TGTGCCAGCAGTTTGGCCTGGGGGGGCGAGACCCAGTACTTC
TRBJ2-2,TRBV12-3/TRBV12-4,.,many,CASSYSRNTGELFF,TGTGCCAGCAGTTATAGTAGGAACACCGGGGAGCTGTTTTTT
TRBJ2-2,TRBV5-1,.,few,CASSPWGATNTGELFF,TGCGCCAGCAGCCCATGGGGGGCGACGAACACCGGGGAGCTGTTTTTT
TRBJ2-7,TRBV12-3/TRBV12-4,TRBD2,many,CASTGLAGGNYEQYF,TGTGCCAGCACGGGACTAGCGGGAGGGAACTACGAGCAGTACTTC
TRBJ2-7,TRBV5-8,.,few,CASMPRFYEQYF,TGTGCCAGCATGCCACGGTTCTACGAGCAGTACTTC
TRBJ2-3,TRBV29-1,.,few,CSVVRRDTDTQYF,TGCAGCGTTGTTAGGCGGGACACAGATACGCAGTATTTT
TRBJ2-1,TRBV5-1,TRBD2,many,CASTLLFGGSSYNEQFF,TGCGCCAGCACCCTTCTCTTCGGCGGGAGCTCCTACAATGAGCAGTTCTTC
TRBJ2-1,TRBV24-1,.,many,CATSDLQRDEEFF,TGTGCCACCAGTGATTTGCAGAGGGACGAGGAGTTCTTC
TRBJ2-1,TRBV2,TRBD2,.,CASWNSGSPDNEQFF,TGTGCCAGCTGGAATAGCGGGAGTCCAGACAATGAGCAGTTCTTC
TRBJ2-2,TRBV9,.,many,CASSVASGELFF,TGTGCCAGCAGCGTAGCTTCCGGGGAGCTGTTTTTT
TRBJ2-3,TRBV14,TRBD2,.,CASSQAGLASDTQYF,TGTGCCAGCAGCCAGGCTGGACTAGCGTCAGATACGCAGTATTTT
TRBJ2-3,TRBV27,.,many,CASSLSRGRTDTQYF,TGTGCCAGCAGTTTATCGAGGGGCCGCACAGATACGCAGTATTTT
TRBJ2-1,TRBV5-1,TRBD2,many,CASSLLAGGPGNEQFF,TGCGCCAGCAGTTTACTAGCGGGAGGACCTGGAAATGAGCAGTTCTTC
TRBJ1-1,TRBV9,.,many,CASSEDSLSTEAFF,TGTGCCAGCAGCGAGGACAGTCTGAGCACTGAAGCTTTCTTT